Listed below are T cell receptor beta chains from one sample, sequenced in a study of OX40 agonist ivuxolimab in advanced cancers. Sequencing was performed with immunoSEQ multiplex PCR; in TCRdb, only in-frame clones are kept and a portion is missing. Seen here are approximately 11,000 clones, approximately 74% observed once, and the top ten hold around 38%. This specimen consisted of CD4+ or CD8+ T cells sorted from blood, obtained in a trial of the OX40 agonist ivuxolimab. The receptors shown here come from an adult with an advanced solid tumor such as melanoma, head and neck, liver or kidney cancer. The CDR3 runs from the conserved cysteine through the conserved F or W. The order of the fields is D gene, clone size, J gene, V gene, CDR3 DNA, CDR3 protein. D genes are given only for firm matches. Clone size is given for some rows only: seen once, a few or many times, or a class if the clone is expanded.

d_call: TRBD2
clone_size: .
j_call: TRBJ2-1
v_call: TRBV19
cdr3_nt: TGTGCCAGTAGTATACTAGCGGGAGCTCTTTATGAGCAGTTCTTC
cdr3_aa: CASSILAGALYEQFF

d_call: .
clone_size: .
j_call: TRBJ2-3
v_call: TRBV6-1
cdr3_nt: TGTGCCAGCAGTGAACCCAGACGGGGAGTTATAGATACGCAGTATTTT
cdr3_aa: CASSEPRRGVIDTQYF

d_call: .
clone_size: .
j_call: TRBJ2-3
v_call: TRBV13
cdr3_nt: TGTGCCAGCAGCTTAGCGGGAGAGGGCACAGATACGCAGTATTTT
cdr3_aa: CASSLAGEGTDTQYF

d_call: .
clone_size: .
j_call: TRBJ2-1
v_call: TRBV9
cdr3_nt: TGTGCCAGCAGCGCAAGAGGGACGGAGAACAATGAGCAGTTCTTC
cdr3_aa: CASSARGTENNEQFF

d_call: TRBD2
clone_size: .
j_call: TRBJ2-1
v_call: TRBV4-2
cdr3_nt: TGTGCCAGCAGCCAAGAGGAAGCGGGAGGAGGGTACAATGAGCAGTTCTTC
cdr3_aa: CASSQEEAGGGYNEQFF

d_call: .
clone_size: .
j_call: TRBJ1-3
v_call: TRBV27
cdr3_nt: TGTGCCAGCAGTTTATCGGAATCTGGAAACACCATATATTTT
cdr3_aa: CASSLSESGNTIYF

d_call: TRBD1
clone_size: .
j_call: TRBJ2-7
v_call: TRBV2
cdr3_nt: TGTGCCAGCAGTGAGGGACAGGGGGCGGACGAGCAGTACTTC
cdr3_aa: CASSEGQGADEQYF

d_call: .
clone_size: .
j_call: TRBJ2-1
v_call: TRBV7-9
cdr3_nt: TGTGCCAGCAGCTTAGGCACTAGACCTGAGCAGTTCTTC
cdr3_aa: CASSLGTRPEQFF

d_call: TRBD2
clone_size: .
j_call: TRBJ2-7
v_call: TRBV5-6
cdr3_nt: TGTGCCAGCAGCTTGGCGGTTGGGACTAGCGGACCGGTCTACGAGCAGTACTTC
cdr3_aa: CASSLAVGTSGPVYEQYF

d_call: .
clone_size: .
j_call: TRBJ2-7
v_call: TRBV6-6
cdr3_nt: TGTGCCAGCAGTTACTCTCCAGGCAGCGAGCAGTACTTC
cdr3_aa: CASSYSPGSEQYF

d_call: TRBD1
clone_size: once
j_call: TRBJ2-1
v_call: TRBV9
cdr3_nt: TGTGCCAGCAGCGTAGGTAGGACAGGGTCCTACAATGAGCAGTTCTTC
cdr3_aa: CASSVGRTGSYNEQFF

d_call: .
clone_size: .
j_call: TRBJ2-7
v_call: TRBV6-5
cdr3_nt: TGTGCCAGCAGTGAAGGCGCAGGGTCCTACGAGCAGTACTTC
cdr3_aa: CASSEGAGSYEQYF

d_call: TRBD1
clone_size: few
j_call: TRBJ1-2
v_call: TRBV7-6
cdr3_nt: TGTGCCAGCAGCCCCGGGACAGGGCCTTATGGCTACACCTTC
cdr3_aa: CASSPGTGPYGYTF

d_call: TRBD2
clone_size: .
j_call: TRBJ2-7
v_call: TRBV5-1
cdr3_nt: TGCGCCAGCAGCCGTCGGGGGGAGAGGTCCTACGAGCAGTACTTC
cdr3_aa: CASSRRGERSYEQYF

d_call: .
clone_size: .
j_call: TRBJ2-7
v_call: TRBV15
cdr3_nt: TGTGCCACCAGCAGAGATTCCCCCTCTCAGGGTAACTACGAGCAGTACTTC
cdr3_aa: CATSRDSPSQGNYEQYF

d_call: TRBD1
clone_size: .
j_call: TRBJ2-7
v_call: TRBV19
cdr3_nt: TGTGCCAGTAGTCCGGGACAGGGTCCCTACGAGCAGTACTTC
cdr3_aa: CASSPGQGPYEQYF

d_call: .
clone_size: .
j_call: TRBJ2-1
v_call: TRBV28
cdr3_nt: TGTGCCAGCAGTCTCCGCCCGGGCTCTTACAATGAGCAGTTCTTC
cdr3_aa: CASSLRPGSYNEQFF

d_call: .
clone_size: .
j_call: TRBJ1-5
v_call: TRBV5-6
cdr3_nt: TGTGCCAGCAGCTTGTTTGTGGGGCAGGGAAATTATCAGCCCCAGCATTTT
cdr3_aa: CASSLFVGQGNYQPQHF

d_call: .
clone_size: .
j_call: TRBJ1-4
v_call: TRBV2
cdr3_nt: TGTGCCAGCAGTGAAGAGGATGGGGTTGGAGAAAAACTGTTTTTT
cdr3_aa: CASSEEDGVGEKLFF

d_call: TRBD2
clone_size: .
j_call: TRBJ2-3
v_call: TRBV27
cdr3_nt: TGTGCCAGCAGTCCTAGCGGGAGGCCCACAGATACGCAGTATTTT
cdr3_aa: CASSPSGRPTDTQYF

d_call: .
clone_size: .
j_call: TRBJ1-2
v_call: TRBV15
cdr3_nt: TGTGCCACCAGCAGGACCGGGACGGCTAACTATGGCTACACCTTC
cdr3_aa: CATSRTGTANYGYTF

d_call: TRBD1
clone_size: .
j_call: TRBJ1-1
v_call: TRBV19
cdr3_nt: TGTGCCAGTAGTATACTGGCAGGGGGCTTCACTGAAGCTTTCTTT
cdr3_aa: CASSILAGGFTEAFF

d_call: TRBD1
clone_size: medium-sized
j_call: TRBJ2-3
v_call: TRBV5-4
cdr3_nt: TGTGCCAGCAGTCCCGGACAGGGGGCTGTAGATACGCAGTATTTT
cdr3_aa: CASSPGQGAVDTQYF

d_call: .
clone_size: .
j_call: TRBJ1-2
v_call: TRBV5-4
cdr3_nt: TGTGCCAGCAGCCTGGGCGGGACCGACATCTATGGCTACACCTTC
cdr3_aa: CASSLGGTDIYGYTF

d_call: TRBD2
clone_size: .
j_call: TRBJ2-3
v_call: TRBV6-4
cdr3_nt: TGTGCCAGCAGTGACTCAGCGGGAGCCACAGATACGCAGTATTTT
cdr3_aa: CASSDSAGATDTQYF

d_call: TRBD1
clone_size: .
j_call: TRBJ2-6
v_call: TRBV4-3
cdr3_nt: TGCGCCAGCAGCCAAGACAGGGGGTCTGGGGCCAACGTCCTGACTTTC
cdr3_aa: CASSQDRGSGANVLTF

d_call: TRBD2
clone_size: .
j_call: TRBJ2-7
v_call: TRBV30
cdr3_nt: TGTGCCTGGAGTGGGCCGGGACTACCATACTACGAGCAGTACTTC
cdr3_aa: CAWSGPGLPYYEQYF

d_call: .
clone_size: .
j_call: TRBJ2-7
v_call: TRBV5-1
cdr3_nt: TGCGCCAGCAGCTACGGACAAGCCTACGAGCAGTACTTC
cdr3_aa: CASSYGQAYEQYF

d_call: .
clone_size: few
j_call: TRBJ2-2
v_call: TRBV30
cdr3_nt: TGTGCCTGGAGTGTATACGTGGGTCGAACCGGGGAGCTGTTTTTT
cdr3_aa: CAWSVYVGRTGELFF

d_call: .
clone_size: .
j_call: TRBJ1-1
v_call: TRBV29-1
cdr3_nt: TGCAGCGTTGAAGAGAGCGCTGAAGCTTTCTTT
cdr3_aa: CSVEESAEAFF

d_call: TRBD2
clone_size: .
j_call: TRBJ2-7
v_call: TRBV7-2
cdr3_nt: TGTGCCAGCAGCCTCCTAGCGGGAGGGGGGTACGAGCAGTACTTC
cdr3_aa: CASSLLAGGGYEQYF

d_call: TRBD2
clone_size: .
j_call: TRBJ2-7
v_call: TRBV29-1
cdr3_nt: TGCAGCGTTCAGCGGGAGGGTCCCTACGAGCAGTACTTC
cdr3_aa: CSVQREGPYEQYF

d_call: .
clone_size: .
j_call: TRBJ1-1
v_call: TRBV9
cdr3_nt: TGTGCCAGCAGCTGGGGACGTGGCACTGAAGCTTTCTTT
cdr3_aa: CASSWGRGTEAFF

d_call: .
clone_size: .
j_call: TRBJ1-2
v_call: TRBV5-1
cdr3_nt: TGCGCCAGCAGCTTGGGAGTTTCGGATGGCTACACCTTC
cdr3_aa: CASSLGVSDGYTF

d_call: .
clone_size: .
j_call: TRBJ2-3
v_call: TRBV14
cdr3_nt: TGTGCCAGCAGCCGGGGGAGAGGGGGAAGCACAGATACGCAGTATTTT
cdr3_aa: CASSRGRGGSTDTQYF

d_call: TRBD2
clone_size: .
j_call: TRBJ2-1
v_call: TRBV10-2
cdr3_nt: TGCGCCAGCAGTGAGTCGCTGGCGGGAGTTGAGCAGTTCTTC
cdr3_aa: CASSESLAGVEQFF

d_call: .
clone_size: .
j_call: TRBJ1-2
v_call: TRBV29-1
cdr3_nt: TGCAGCGGAGGGGCGGGCTATGGCTACACCTTC
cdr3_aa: CSGGAGYGYTF

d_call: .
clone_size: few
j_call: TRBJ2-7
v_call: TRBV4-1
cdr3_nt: TGCGCCAGCAGCCAAACAGGGTTCGAGCAGTACTTC
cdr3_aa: CASSQTGFEQYF

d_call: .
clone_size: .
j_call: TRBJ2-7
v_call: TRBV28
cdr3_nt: TGTGCCAGCAGTATTTCAGGGGACTCCTACGGGGAGCAGTACTTC
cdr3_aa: CASSISGDSYGEQYF

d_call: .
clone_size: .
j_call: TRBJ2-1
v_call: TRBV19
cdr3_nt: TGTGCCAGTAGAGTTGACCCAAGCTCCTACAATGAGCAGTTCTTC
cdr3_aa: CASRVDPSSYNEQFF

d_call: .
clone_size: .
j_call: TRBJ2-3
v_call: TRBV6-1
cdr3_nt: TGTGCCAGCAGCCTCTCAGATACGCAGTATTTT
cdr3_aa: CASSLSDTQYF

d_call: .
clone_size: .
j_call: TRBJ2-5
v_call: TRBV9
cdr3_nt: TGTGCCAGCAGCCCCCCAGGGCAGGAGACCCAGTACTTC
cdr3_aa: CASSPPGQETQYF

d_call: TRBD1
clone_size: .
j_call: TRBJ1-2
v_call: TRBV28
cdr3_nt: TGTGCCAGCAGCCCGGGACAGAGAAGATATGGCTACACCTTC
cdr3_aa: CASSPGQRRYGYTF

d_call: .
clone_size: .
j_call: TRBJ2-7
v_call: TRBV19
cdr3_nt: TGTGCCAGTAGTCCGAGCAGAACGGGGGAGCAGTACTTC
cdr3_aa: CASSPSRTGEQYF

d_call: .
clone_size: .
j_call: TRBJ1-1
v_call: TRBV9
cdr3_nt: TGTGCCAGCAGCGTAGGGTCGGACACTGAAGCTTTCTTT
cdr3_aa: CASSVGSDTEAFF

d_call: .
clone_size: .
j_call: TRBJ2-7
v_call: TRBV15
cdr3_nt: TGTGCCACCAGCAGAGGACAGGAGCTCTACGAGCAGTACTTC
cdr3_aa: CATSRGQELYEQYF

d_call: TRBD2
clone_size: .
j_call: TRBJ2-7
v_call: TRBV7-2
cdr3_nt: TGTGCCAGCAGCTTAGATGGACTAGCGGGTGCTTACGAGCAGTACTTC
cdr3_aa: CASSLDGLAGAYEQYF

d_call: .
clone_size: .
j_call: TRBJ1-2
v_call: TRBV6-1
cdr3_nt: TGTGCCAGCAGTGAGGAGGCCAGGTATGGCTACACCTTC
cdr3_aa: CASSEEARYGYTF

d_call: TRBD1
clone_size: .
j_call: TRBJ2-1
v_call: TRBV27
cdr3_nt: TGTGCCAGCAGTCCAATCCTTCTCGGGACAGGAAATTACAATGAGCAGTTCTTC
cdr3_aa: CASSPILLGTGNYNEQFF